What follows describes a single T cell receptor (beta chain). Its specificity is unknown. PCR was performed a second time for about 7 to 11 cycles using a sample-barcoded 5' primer and a J-beta primer mix. Each cDNA molecule was tagged by a template-switch adaptor with 12 random nucleotides. TCRdb processed the 5' RACE reads anew with MiXCR; each CDR3 protein has one entry. The top ten hold approximately 25% of the sample, which has around 600,000 distinct CDR3 sequences, 40% to 55% seen once. The sample belongs to a study of blood T cells in healthy people across ages. Study-level findings and limits: A conclusive naive versus antigen-experienced comparison was prevented by the unsorted PBMCs. A roughly linear fall in TCR beta diversity per million T cells was seen with increasing age.

Ten milliliters of peripheral blood were drawn from each donor. Germline V lookup: CDR1 DFQATT, CDR2 SNEGSKA (reference sequence). CDR3 length: 16 amino acids. Trimming stripped 5 bases from V and 0 bases from J, with 14 bases between. The clonotype originates from a man at least 80 years old in good health. The rearrangement links TRBV20-1 to TRBJ2-6; maybe TRBD1 (6 bases). Material: blood. Here the CDR3 reads CSAGGTGSSGANVLTF. The CDR3 DNA reads TGCAGTGCTGGCGGTACAGGGTCCTCTGGGGCCAACGTCCTGACTTTC.